The T cell receptor beta chain described here comes from a study of blood T cell repertoires in COVID-19. Data came from immunoSEQ multiplex PCR; TCRdb stores just in-frame clones and leaves some out. Among some 300,000 clones listed, roughly 90% were seen once. J was trimmed by 6 bases and V by 1 base; bases with no gene match: 5. CDR1 SGHAT and CDR2 FQNNGV come from the germline V gene. This CDR3 has 16 amino acids. Cohort allocation depended upon clinical history that participants reported. Donors in Cohort 3 who had recovered were those with two negative PCRs, healthcare professional clearance, or resolution of their symptoms.

The TCR comes from a woman in her twenties or thirties who had recovered from COVID-19. The chain joins TRBV11-2 to TRBJ1-5; 11 bases are a match to TRBD1. Sequences were obtained from PBMCs or T cells enriched from blood (not recorded which). The CDR3 loop is CASSLGTGGVGQPQHF. Written as DNA, the CDR3 is TGTGCCAGCAGCTTAGGGACAGGGGGCGTGGGTCAGCCCCAGCATTTT.